This TCR beta chain was captured by sequencing in a study of blood T cell repertoires in COVID-19. Deletions cut 8 bases from V and 2 bases from J, with 9 bases between. Germline V gives CDR1 MDHEN, CDR2 SYDVKM. CDR3 size: 13 residues. The protocol was immunoSEQ multiplex PCR, while the TCRdb copy is restricted to in-frame clones and leaves out a portion. Among 500,000 to 600,000 clones listed, roughly 91% were seen once. The TCR was taken from a woman aged 50 to 65 with COVID-19, enrolled during active disease. This chain links TRBV28 with TRBJ2-2; D uncertain. Sequencing was performed on peripheral blood. CDR3: CASWHSNTGELFF. The CDR3, as DNA: TGTGCCAGCTGGCACAGCAACACCGGGGAGCTGTTTTTT. Together with reference TRBV28 and TRBJ2-2, the CDR3 gives the full variable domain: DVKVTQSSRYLVKRTGEKVFLECVQDMDHENMFWYRQDPGLGLRLIYFSYDVKMKEKGDIPEGYSVSREKKERFSLILESASTNQTSMYLCASWHSNTGELFFGEGSRLTVL.